This TCR beta chain was profiled in a study of blood T cells in healthy people across ages. This clonotype is a singleton in its sample. Its specificity is not known. Compared with germline, one end of the junction differs, possibly owing to a read error. The CDR3 sequence is 13 residues long. Germline V lookup: CDR1 SEHNR, CDR2 FQNEAQ (reference sequence). Using a J-beta primer mix together with a sample-barcoded 5' primer, a second PCR was run for 7 to 11 cycles. TCRdb analysed the 5' RACE reads with MiXCR anew, one entry per CDR3 protein. This sample has 700,000 to 900,000 distinct CDR3 sequences, with approximately 55% found just once. Study-wide points: For the donors, CMV status was unknown and possibly confounded expanded clonotype changes. Naive T cell percentage showed a strong correlation with the diversity of TCR beta.

Donors were healthy Caucasian individuals from Russia aged roughly 6 to 90. Isolation per sample recovered at least 7 million PBMCs. V usage is TRBV7-9 and J usage is TRBJ1-5, with no clear D. The TCR sequence derives from an older man in good health. Sequenced: blood. As DNA, the CDR3 is TGTGCCAGCAGCGCCGGACGGAATCAGTCCCAGCATTTT. Its translation is CASSAGRNQSQHF.